Listed here are 26 T cell receptor beta chains from one sample, sequenced in a study of blood T cell repertoires in COVID-19. Libraries were prepared by immunoSEQ multiplex PCR; TCRdb keeps only in-frame clonotypes and omits some of them. Of fewer than 500,000 clones listed, roughly 90% were seen once; the top ten hold 4% to 5.5%. Sequencing was carried out using peripheral blood. All receptors derive from a woman between 25 and 40 years old with acute or convalescent COVID-19.

The V and J genes are TRBV4-1 and TRBJ2-7; 10 bases agree with TRBD1. J gave up 4 bases and V 2 bases, and 14 bases lay outside the gene matches. Germline V gene data show CDR1 as MGHRA and CDR2 as YSYEKL. This CDR3 is 18 amino acids long. The CDR3 loop is CASSQFIGTGDFFYEQYF. The DNA of the CDR3 is TGCGCCAGCAGCCAATTTATCGGGACAGGGGATTTTTTTTACGAGCAGTACTTC.

This chain joins TRBV6-5 and TRBJ2-5; 13 bases fit TRBD2. The CDR3 length is 14 residues. Per germline, CDR1 MNHEY and CDR2 SVGAGI. J was trimmed by 2 bases and V by 11 bases; bases with no gene match: 5. The CDR3 DNA sequence: TGTGCCTCCAAACTAGCGGGGGGGCAAGAGACCCAGTACTTC. This gives the protein CASKLAGGQETQYF.

This chain uses TRBV5-4 with TRBJ1-2; 8 nucleotides line up with TRBD1. Germline V gene data show CDR1 as SGHNT and CDR2 as YYREEE (reference sequence). V lost 5 bases and J lost 5; bases outside the gene matches: 5. The CDR3 consists of 13 residues. As DNA, the CDR3 is TGTGCCAGCAGTTCCCGACAGGGGTATGGCTACACCTTC. Translation gives CASSSRQGYGYTF.

The J gene is TRBJ2-2, the V gene TRBV5-4; 10 positions agree with TRBD1. The CDR3 totals 16 residues. Unmatched junction bases numbered 9, after V lost 4 bases and J lost 6 bases. In germline, CDR1 is SGHNT, CDR2 YYREEE (reference sequence). The chain's CDR3 is CASSATGTGVAGELFF. CDR3 nucleotide sequence: TGTGCCAGCAGCGCCACCGGGACAGGGGTGGCCGGGGAGCTGTTTTTT.

The chain has TRBV7-9 and TRBJ1-5, with TRBD1 identical over 7 bases. Germline V CDR1 and CDR2: SEHNR, FQNEAQ (reference sequence). The junction had 11 bases not matched to a gene; V was cut back by 5 bases and J by 1 base. The CDR3 covers 17 residues. The CDR3 is CASSPGGMGISNQPQHF. CDR3 nucleotide sequence: TGTGCCAGCAGCCCAGGGGGTATGGGGATCAGCAATCAGCCCCAGCATTTT.

The chain links TRBV25-1 to TRBJ1-1; possible D gene TRBD1, 5 bases. There are 17 residues in the CDR3. CDR1 and CDR2 (germline): MGHDK, SYGVNS. V lost 1 base and J lost 5, with 20 bases in between. The CDR3 nucleotides read TGTGCCAGCAGTGAATTGGGGAGGGGCGCGGGTCAGACTGAAGCTTTCTTT. Translation gives CASSELGRGAGQTEAFF.

CDR3 in DNA: TGTGCCAGTAGTCCCCTTAAGCGGGGGAGACTCACAGATACGCAGTATTTT. It codes for CASSPLKRGRLTDTQYF. The rearrangement links TRBV19 to TRBJ2-3, with 8 bases lining up with TRBD2. The germline CDR1 and CDR2 sequences are LNHDA and SQIVND (reference sequence). The CDR3 is made up of 17 amino acids. The ends lost 5 bases at V and 2 bases at J; junction bases unmatched: 12.

The chain combines TRBV6-6 with TRBJ2-2, with 16 bases fitting TRBD2. In germline, CDR1 is MNHNY, CDR2 SVGAGI (reference sequence). The CDR3 loop spans 20 amino acids. The V and J ends lost 6 bases and 5 bases, in that order; junction bases with no gene match: 15. The CDR3 coding sequence is TGTGCCAGCAGCCGGGGGACTAGCGGGGGGGCCTTCGGTCCGACCGGGGAGCTGTTTTTT. Translation: CASSRGTSGGAFGPTGELFF.

V is TRBV7-2 and J is TRBJ1-6; weak D call: TRBD1 (5 bases). The V end lost 4 bases, the J end lost 6 bases, and 10 bases lay between the germline ends. Germline CDR1 SGHTA, CDR2 FQGNSA. The CDR3 covers 14 residues. The CDR3 sequence: CASSYRGGNSPLHF. CDR3 nucleotides: TGTGCCAGCAGCTATCGGGGGGGTAATTCACCCCTCCACTTT.

V gene TRBV28 combines with J gene TRBJ2-7; D unclear. This CDR3 region has 15 residues. Germline CDR1 reads MDHEN; CDR2 reads SYDVKM. V was clipped by 5 bases and J by 0 bases, with 14 bases between them. CDR3 sequence (DNA): TGTGCCAGCAGTCTATTAACAGATACCTCCTACGAGCAGTACTTC. This translates into CASSLLTDTSYEQYF.

The chain combines TRBV6-1 with TRBJ1-4; D not certain. The CDR3 extends over 14 amino acids. The V end was cut by 6 bases, the J end by 6 bases, with 14 bases between. The germline gives CDR1 MNHNS, CDR2 SASEGT. Written as DNA, the CDR3 is TGTGCCAGCAGATTCCCCCGAGAGGATGAAAAACTGTTTTTT. Translating it yields CASRFPREDEKLFF.

The chain has TRBV7-2 and TRBJ2-5, with D possibly matching TRBD2 (6 bases). There are 14 residues in the CDR3. Trimming pared 1 base from V and 5 bases from J, leaving 11 bases between. Per the germline V gene, CDR1 is SGHTA and CDR2 is FQGNSA. The CDR3 spells CASSLDSGRETQYF. CDR3 coding DNA: TGTGCCAGCAGCTTAGATTCAGGGAGGGAGACCCAGTACTTC.

This chain connects TRBV5-5 to TRBJ1-4, with TRBD1 matching over 7 bases. V dropped 2 bases and J dropped 5; count of bases not matched to a gene: 9. There are 16 residues in the CDR3. CDR1 is SGHKS and CDR2 is YYEKEE in the germline V gene (reference sequence). This chain's CDR3 is CASSFRAVTGNEKLFF. The DNA of the CDR3 is TGTGCCAGCAGCTTCCGGGCCGTGACAGGGAATGAAAAACTGTTTTTT.

The CDR3 region has the DNA TGTGCCAGCAGCCCGCGGGGCGAGACCCAGTACTTC. It codes for CASSPRGETQYF. This chain links TRBV3-1 (or the pseudogene TRBV3-2) with TRBJ2-5; TRBD2 might be the D (6 bases). The CDR3 runs to 12 residues. Germline values: CDR1 LGHDT, CDR2 YNNKEL (reference sequence). V dropped 4 bases and J dropped 5 bases, with 8 bases sitting between them.

V gene TRBV30 combines with J gene TRBJ1-1; 7 nucleotides agree with TRBD1. The junction had 11 bases not matched to a gene; V was cut back by 3 bases and J by 7 bases. CDR1 is GTSNPN, CDR2 SVGIG, per germline (reference sequence). CDR3 size: 14 residues. The CDR3 region is CAWSSTTGPREAFF. CDR3 sequence (DNA): TGTGCCTGGAGCTCTACGACAGGGCCCCGTGAAGCTTTCTTT.

This chain links TRBV11-2 with TRBJ2-7; maybe TRBD2 (7 bases). V lost 8 bases and J 6 bases, leaving 11 bases between the germline ends. The germline V gene encodes CDR1 SGHAT and CDR2 FQNNGV. CDR3 length: 11 residues. DNA for the CDR3: TGTGCCAGCGGTGGGGGGGCCGAGCAGTACTTC. Its translation: CASGGGAEQYF.

The chain combines TRBV5-1 with TRBJ1-5; D unresolved. Germline assignment: CDR1 SGHRS and CDR2 YFSETQ. CDR3 size: 13 residues. V was shortened by 4 bases and J by 6 bases, with 11 bases between the two germline ends. The CDR3 sequence: CASSTTGSQPQHF. In DNA form, the CDR3 reads TGCGCCAGCAGCACCACCGGGTCTCAGCCCCAGCATTTT.

The J gene is TRBJ2-5, the V gene TRBV7-3; TRBD2 agrees at 9 bases. The V gene end was trimmed by 2 bases and the J gene end by 5 bases; junction bases not matched to a gene: 6. The CDR3 consists of 15 residues. The V gene's germline CDR1 is SGHTA and CDR2 FQGTGA. CDR3 in amino acids: CASSLAGGPLETQYF. The DNA for the CDR3 is TGTGCCAGCAGCTTAGCGGGGGGGCCTCTGGAGACCCAGTACTTC.

The CDR3 loop is CASSIDSGTSRELFF. Here the CDR3 DNA reads TGTGCCAGTAGTATAGATTCCGGGACTAGCAGGGAGCTGTTTTTT. V is TRBV19 and J is TRBJ2-2, with 9 bases identical to TRBD2. The germline CDR1 and CDR2 sequences are LNHDA and SQIVND (reference sequence). This CDR3 spans 15 amino acids. Trimming took 0 bases from V and 9 from J; bases not matched to a gene: 5. Full variable domain (missing parts from reference TRBV19 and TRBJ2-2): DGGITQSPKYLFRKEGQNVTLSCEQNLNHDAMYWYRQDPGQGLRLIYYSQIVNDFQKGDIAEGYSVSREKKESFPLTVTSAQKNPTAFYLCASSIDSGTSRELFFGEGSRLTVL.

The chain has TRBV4-2 and TRBJ2-7, with D perhaps matching TRBD1 (5 bases). V was shortened by 4 bases and J by 3 bases, with 19 bases between the two germline ends. This CDR3 comprises 16 residues. Germline CDR1 is LGHNA and CDR2 is YNFKEQ. The CDR3 loop is CASSLGAGPPNYEQYF. CDR3 nucleotides: TGTGCCAGCAGCCTAGGGGCAGGGCCCCCGAACTACGAGCAGTACTTC.

The CDR3, as DNA: TGTGCCAGCAAGAGGACAGGCTCTAACTATGGCTACACCTTC. This sequence encodes CASKRTGSNYGYTF. The chain uses TRBV6-5 and TRBJ1-2; TRBD1 aligns across 7 bases. Germline V gene data show CDR1 as MNHEY and CDR2 as SVGAGI. V shed 7 bases and J 0 bases; nucleotides not matched to a gene: 5. CDR3 length: 14 amino acids.

This chain uses TRBV10-2 with TRBJ2-5; a possible D gene is TRBD1 (6 bases). The V end lost 7 bases, the J end lost 1 base, and 7 bases lay between the germline ends. The CDR3 sequence is 12 residues long. Germline V lookup: CDR1 WSHSY, CDR2 SAAADI. The CDR3, as DNA: TGCGCCAGCAACAGGGCCCAAGAGACCCAGTACTTC. Translation: CASNRAQETQYF.

V gene TRBV29-1 combines with J gene TRBJ2-5; D perhaps matches TRBD2 (6 bases). CDR1 and CDR2 from the germline V gene are SQVTM and ANQGSEA. This CDR3 has 13 amino acids. V lost 3 bases to trimming and J lost 5 bases, with 13 bases between them. The CDR3 nucleotides read TGCAGCGTTGAGTCGGGGACTGGGGAGACCCAGTACTTC. Translating gives CSVESGTGETQYF.

V usage is TRBV7-2 and J usage is TRBJ2-7, with D possibly being TRBD2 (7 bases). The ends were cut back, 8 bases at V and 3 bases at J, with 14 bases in the middle. Germline CDR1 and CDR2: SGHTA and FQGNSA. The CDR3 length is 13 residues. The CDR3 bases are TGTGCCAGCGCCGGGGGGACATTCTACGAGCAGTACTTC. This translates into CASAGGTFYEQYF.

The chain carries TRBV4-1 and TRBJ1-2; 7 bases are shared with TRBD1. CDR1 is MGHRA and CDR2 is YSYEKL in the germline V gene. The CDR3 runs 16 residues. Trimming cost V 1 base and J 0 bases; bases outside gene matches: 5. This chain's CDR3 is CASSQVFTGANYGYTF. In DNA form, the CDR3 reads TGCGCCAGCAGCCAAGTCTTCACAGGGGCTAACTATGGCTACACCTTC.

The rearrangement joins TRBV21-1 to TRBJ1-1; no check of the table's D call, TRBD1, against the DNA was made. TRBV21-1 is reported as a pseudogene. The CDR3 has 17 amino acids. This chain's CDR3 is CASSPPGQVQENTEAFF. The CDR3 DNA sequence: TGTGCCAGCAGCCCCCCGGGACAGGTCCAGGAGAACACTGAAGCTTTCTTT.